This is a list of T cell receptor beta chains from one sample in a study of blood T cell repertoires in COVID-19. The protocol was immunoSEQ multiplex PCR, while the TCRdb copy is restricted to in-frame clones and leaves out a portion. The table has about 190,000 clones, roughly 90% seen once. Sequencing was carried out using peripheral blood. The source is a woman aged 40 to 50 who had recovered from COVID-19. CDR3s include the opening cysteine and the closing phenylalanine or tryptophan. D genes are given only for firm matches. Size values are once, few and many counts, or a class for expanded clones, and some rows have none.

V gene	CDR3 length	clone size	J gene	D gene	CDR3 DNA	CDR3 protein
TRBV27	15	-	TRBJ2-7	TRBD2	TGTGCCAGCAGTGAAGCGGGAAAGGGAACCTACGAGCAGTACTTC	CASSEAGKGTYEQYF
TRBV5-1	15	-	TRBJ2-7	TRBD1	TGCGCCAGCAACCCAAGGGACAGGGGGTCTTACGAGCAGTACTTC	CASNPRDRGSYEQYF
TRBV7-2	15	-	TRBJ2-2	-	TGTGCCAGCAGCTTAGTTGCAGGAAACACCGGGGAGCTGTTTTTT	CASSLVAGNTGELFF
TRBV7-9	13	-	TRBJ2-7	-	TGTGCCAGCAGCCCCCCATCCTCCTACGAGCAGTACTTC	CASSPPSSYEQYF
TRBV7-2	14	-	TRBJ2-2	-	TGTGCCAGCAGCTTAGAAGGGGACACCGGGGAGCTGTTTTTT	CASSLEGDTGELFF
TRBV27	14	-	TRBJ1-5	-	TGTGCCAGCAGTTTATCTTATAGCAATCAGCCCCAGCATTTT	CASSLSYSNQPQHF
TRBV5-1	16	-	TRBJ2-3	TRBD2	TGCGCCAGTTTAGTAGGGTTAGCGGGAGCGGCAGATACGCAGTATTTT	CASLVGLAGAADTQYF
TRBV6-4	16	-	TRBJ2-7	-	TGTGCCAGCAGTGTTATAGGACGGGGGACCGAGTACGAGCAGTACTTC	CASSVIGRGTEYEQYF
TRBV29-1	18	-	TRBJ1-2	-	TGCAGCGTTGGAATTCCGTCCCCAGAGGTACAGGGAACCTATGGCTACACCTTC	CSVGIPSPEVQGTYGYTF
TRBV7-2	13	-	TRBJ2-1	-	TGTGCCAGCACCTTTCGGTCGGGGAATGAGCAGTTCTTC	CASTFRSGNEQFF
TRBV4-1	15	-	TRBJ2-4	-	TGCGCCAGCAGCCAAGATCCTACTACTCGGAACATTCAGTACTTC	CASSQDPTTRNIQYF
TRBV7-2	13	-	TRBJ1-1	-	TGTGCCAGCAGCTCCTTTTTGAACTCTGAAGCTTTCTTT	CASSSFLNSEAFF
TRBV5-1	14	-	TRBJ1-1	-	TGCGCCAGCAGCTTACAGGGCCCGAACACTGAAGCTTTCTTT	CASSLQGPNTEAFF
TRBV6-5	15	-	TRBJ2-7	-	TGTGCCAGCAGTTACTCTTCGGCAGGGTGGAACGAGCAGTACTTC	CASSYSSAGWNEQYF
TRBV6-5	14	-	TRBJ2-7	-	TGTGCCAGCAGTTACGATCGGGTGTCCTACGAGCAGTACTTC	CASSYDRVSYEQYF
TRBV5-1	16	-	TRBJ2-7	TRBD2	TGCGCCAGCAGCCAAGGACTAGCGGGAGGGCCGGAGGAGCAGTACTTC	CASSQGLAGGPEEQYF
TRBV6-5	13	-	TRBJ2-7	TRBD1	TGTGCCAGCAGCCAGGACAGGGCGAGTGAGCAGTACTTC	CASSQDRASEQYF
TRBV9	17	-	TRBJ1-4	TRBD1	TGTGCCAGCAGCGTCACGCTTTCAGGGGGCATAGGCGAAAAACTGTTTTTT	CASSVTLSGGIGEKLFF
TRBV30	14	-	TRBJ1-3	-	TGTGCCTGGAGTGGGGCAGGGGCTGGAAACACCATATATTTT	CAWSGAGAGNTIYF
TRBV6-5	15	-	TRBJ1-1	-	TGTGCCAGCAGTTACTCCCGGGCCGCGGGCACTGAAGCTTTCTTT	CASSYSRAAGTEAFF
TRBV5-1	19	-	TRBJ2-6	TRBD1	TGCGCCAGCAGCTTGGTGACAGGGTACCTACTTTTGGGGGCCAACGTCCTGACTTTC	CASSLVTGYLLLGANVLTF
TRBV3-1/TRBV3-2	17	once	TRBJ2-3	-	TGTGCCAGCAGCCAAGATCCGGGACAAAGGGCCGGTGATACGCAGTATTTT	CASSQDPGQRAGDTQYF
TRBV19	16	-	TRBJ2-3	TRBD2	TGTGCCAGTAGTATTACTAGCGGGAGAGGTACAGATACGCAGTATTTT	CASSITSGRGTDTQYF
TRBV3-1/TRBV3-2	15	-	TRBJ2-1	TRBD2	TGTGCCAGCAGCCAAGCCAGCGGGATTTGGAATGAGCAGTTCTTC	CASSQASGIWNEQFF
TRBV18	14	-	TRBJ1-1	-	TGTGCCAGCTCACCTTCGCAGGGAAGCACTGAAGCTTTCTTT	CASSPSQGSTEAFF
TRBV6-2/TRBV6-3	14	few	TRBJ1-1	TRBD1	TGTGCCAGCAGTGCGGGACAGGGCTTCACTGAAGCTTTCTTT	CASSAGQGFTEAFF
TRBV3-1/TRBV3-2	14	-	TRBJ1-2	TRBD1	TGTGCCAGCAGCCAAGATCTCAGGGGGTTTGGCTACACCTTC	CASSQDLRGFGYTF